This TCR beta chain came from a study of OX40 agonist ivuxolimab in advanced cancers. Study overall: At about 81% male, the cohort had a mean age of 60 years, ranging from roughly 23 to 80. A history of anti-PD-1, anti-PD-L1 or anti-CTLA-4 therapy was acceptable, and 40% had some. Overall study results and limits: Also present in some nonresponders was a low level of normalized T-cell clonal expansion.

TCRdb's copy holds only in-frame clones and misses some; the assay was immunoSEQ multiplex PCR. The table has fewer than 75,000 clones, roughly 85% seen once. Trimming took 1 base from V and 5 from J, leaving 8 bases between them. CDR1 is LNHDA and CDR2 is SQIVND in the germline V gene (reference sequence). This CDR3 region has 13 residues. As regards this clone: Its cognate antigen is unknown.

The receptor's source is an adult with an advanced solid tumor such as melanoma, head and neck, liver or kidney cancer. Sequenced here: CD4+ or CD8+ T cells sorted from blood, sampled in a trial of the OX40 agonist ivuxolimab. The V and J genes are TRBV19 and TRBJ1-2; possible D gene TRBD1, 5 bases. The CDR3: CASSIVGPYGYTF. The CDR3 DNA follows: TGTGCCAGTAGTATAGTGGGGCCTTATGGCTACACCTTC.